Listed below are T cell receptor beta chains from one sample, sequenced in a study of technical replicates of blood from a few donors. Assay: immunoSEQ multiplex PCR; the TCRdb copy retains only in-frame clones and omits some. The sample has around 29,000 clones; about 92% are singletons. Specimen: PBMCs. All receptors come from a human donor in good health. Some clones in this sample may be carry-over from other donors' samples. Both conserved end residues are part of each CDR3. The D gene is left open where the match is weak. Clone size is stated in some rows and not others, as once, few, many or a class when expanded.

D gene: -; clone size: -; V gene: TRBV5-4; J gene: TRBJ2-2; CDR3 DNA: TGTGCCAGCAGCCCCCAAGGGGGATCGGACACCGGGGAGCTGTTTTTT; CDR3 protein: CASSPQGGSDTGELFF
D gene: TRBD2; clone size: -; V gene: TRBV7-2; J gene: TRBJ2-5; CDR3 DNA: TGTGCCAGCAGCCCTGGACTAGCGTCGCAAGAGACCCAGTACTTC; CDR3 protein: CASSPGLASQETQYF
D gene: -; clone size: -; V gene: TRBV4-1; J gene: TRBJ2-3; CDR3 DNA: TGCGCCAGCAGCCAAGTACAGGGAGATACAGATACGCAGTATTTT; CDR3 protein: CASSQVQGDTDTQYF
D gene: TRBD2; clone size: -; V gene: TRBV27; J gene: TRBJ2-2; CDR3 DNA: TGTGCCAGCACCACCAGCGGGGCCCTTGGCGGGGAGCTGTTTTTT; CDR3 protein: CASTTSGALGGELFF
D gene: TRBD2; clone size: -; V gene: TRBV9; J gene: TRBJ2-1; CDR3 DNA: TGTGCCAGCAGCTCGGGGGGGGGTAACTCCTACAATGAGCAGTTCTTC; CDR3 protein: CASSSGGGNSYNEQFF
D gene: -; clone size: -; V gene: TRBV9; J gene: TRBJ1-1; CDR3 DNA: TGTGCCAGCAGCGTCCAAGGGGCAGGGGAAGCTTTCTTT; CDR3 protein: CASSVQGAGEAFF
D gene: TRBD2; clone size: once; V gene: TRBV5-6; J gene: TRBJ2-1; CDR3 DNA: TGTGCCAGCAGCTTGGGGACGGGCGGGAGGAGCTACAATGAGCAGTTCTTC; CDR3 protein: CASSLGTGGRSYNEQFF
D gene: -; clone size: -; V gene: TRBV19; J gene: TRBJ1-1; CDR3 DNA: TGTGCCAGTAGTATAGCCAGGGGCCAGAACACTGAAGCTTTCTTT; CDR3 protein: CASSIARGQNTEAFF
D gene: TRBD2; clone size: -; V gene: TRBV7-9; J gene: TRBJ2-3; CDR3 DNA: TGTGCCAGCAGCTTCACTAGCGGGGCTAGCACAGATACGCAGTATTTT; CDR3 protein: CASSFTSGASTDTQYF
D gene: -; clone size: -; V gene: TRBV9; J gene: TRBJ1-2; CDR3 DNA: TGTGCCAGCAGCGGGGTAAGGGGCCCCCTCGGGGGCTACACCTTC; CDR3 protein: CASSGVRGPLGGYTF
D gene: -; clone size: -; V gene: TRBV29-1; J gene: TRBJ1-1; CDR3 DNA: TGCAGCGCCCGGGTGGTGAACACTGAAGCTTTCTTT; CDR3 protein: CSARVVNTEAFF
D gene: TRBD2; clone size: -; V gene: TRBV29-1; J gene: TRBJ2-7; CDR3 DNA: TGCAGCGTTGAAAGAGGGCTAGCGGGGTCCTACGAGCAGTACTTC; CDR3 protein: CSVERGLAGSYEQYF
D gene: -; clone size: -; V gene: TRBV11-3; J gene: TRBJ2-2; CDR3 DNA: TGTGCCAGCAGCTTAGTAAACACCGGGGAGCTGTTTTTT; CDR3 protein: CASSLVNTGELFF
D gene: TRBD2; clone size: -; V gene: TRBV10-3; J gene: TRBJ2-1; CDR3 DNA: TGTGCCATCAGTACGGGAACTAGCGGGAGGGGGGAGCAGTTCTTC; CDR3 protein: CAISTGTSGRGEQFF
D gene: TRBD2; clone size: -; V gene: TRBV4-2; J gene: TRBJ2-5; CDR3 DNA: TGTGCCAGCAGCCAAGGTCGACTAGCGGGGGGGATATTAGAGACCCAGTACTTC; CDR3 protein: CASSQGRLAGGILETQYF
D gene: -; clone size: -; V gene: TRBV6-1; J gene: TRBJ2-2; CDR3 DNA: TGTGCCAGCAGTGAAGTCAGGGGTAACGGGGAGCTGTTTTTT; CDR3 protein: CASSEVRGNGELFF
D gene: -; clone size: -; V gene: TRBV11-3; J gene: TRBJ1-1; CDR3 DNA: TGTGCCAGCAGCTTCGCGTTGAACACTGAAGCTTTCTTT; CDR3 protein: CASSFALNTEAFF
D gene: -; clone size: -; V gene: TRBV6-5; J gene: TRBJ2-5; CDR3 DNA: TGTGCCAGCAGTTACCTGCCCACAGCCCAAGAGACCCAGTACTTC; CDR3 protein: CASSYLPTAQETQYF
D gene: TRBD2; clone size: -; V gene: TRBV7-3; J gene: TRBJ2-5; CDR3 DNA: TGTGCCCCCGGGAGTAGGGGACTAGCGGAAGAGACCCAGTACTTC; CDR3 protein: CAPGSRGLAEETQYF
D gene: -; clone size: -; V gene: TRBV10-3; J gene: TRBJ1-5; CDR3 DNA: TGTGCCATCAGTGATGGAGATAAGCCCCAGCATTTT; CDR3 protein: CAISDGDKPQHF
D gene: -; clone size: -; V gene: TRBV4-2; J gene: TRBJ1-5; CDR3 DNA: TGTGCCAGCAGCCAAGACAGGGTCAATCAGCCCCAGCATTTT; CDR3 protein: CASSQDRVNQPQHF
D gene: TRBD1; clone size: -; V gene: TRBV29-1; J gene: TRBJ1-1; CDR3 DNA: TGCAGCGTGGGACAGGGATACACTGAAGCTTTCTTT; CDR3 protein: CSVGQGYTEAFF
D gene: -; clone size: -; V gene: TRBV5-1; J gene: TRBJ2-2; CDR3 DNA: TGCGCCAGCACCACAGGGCCCGGGGAGCTGTTTTTT; CDR3 protein: CASTTGPGELFF
D gene: TRBD1; clone size: -; V gene: TRBV5-1; J gene: TRBJ2-7; CDR3 DNA: TGCGCCAGCAGCTTGGGACAGGGAGCCTACGAGCAGTACTTC; CDR3 protein: CASSLGQGAYEQYF
D gene: -; clone size: -; V gene: TRBV25-1; J gene: TRBJ1-6; CDR3 DNA: TGTGCCAGCAGTCCCCATTTAGGGGATAATTCACCCCTCCACTTT; CDR3 protein: CASSPHLGDNSPLHF
D gene: -; clone size: -; V gene: TRBV2; J gene: TRBJ1-5; CDR3 DNA: TGTGCCAGCAGTGAAAACACCCAAAGCAATCAGCCCCAGCATTTT; CDR3 protein: CASSENTQSNQPQHF
D gene: -; clone size: -; V gene: TRBV5-6; J gene: TRBJ2-3; CDR3 DNA: TGTGCCAGCAGCGGGGGGACCTGGGGTACGCAGTATTTT; CDR3 protein: CASSGGTWGTQYF
D gene: TRBD1; clone size: -; V gene: TRBV29-1; J gene: TRBJ2-5; CDR3 DNA: TGCAGCGTTGACAGGGGGCTGGAGACCCAGTACTTC; CDR3 protein: CSVDRGLETQYF
D gene: TRBD1; clone size: -; V gene: TRBV11-2; J gene: TRBJ2-7; CDR3 DNA: TGTGCCAGCAGCTTTAACCGGGACAGGGGGCACGAGCAGTACTTC; CDR3 protein: CASSFNRDRGHEQYF
D gene: -; clone size: -; V gene: TRBV2; J gene: TRBJ1-4; CDR3 DNA: TGTGCCAGCAGATTCGGGGGAGGGAATGAAAAACTGTTTTTT; CDR3 protein: CASRFGGGNEKLFF
D gene: -; clone size: -; V gene: TRBV7-2; J gene: TRBJ1-1; CDR3 DNA: TGTGCCAGCAGCTTCCAAAGCTCGGGAGCTTTCTTT; CDR3 protein: CASSFQSSGAFF
D gene: -; clone size: -; V gene: TRBV6-1; J gene: TRBJ1-1; CDR3 DNA: TGTGCCAGCACCAAAGGGACGGGGGGTGAAGCTTTCTTT; CDR3 protein: CASTKGTGGEAFF
D gene: TRBD1; clone size: -; V gene: TRBV19; J gene: TRBJ1-4; CDR3 DNA: TGTGCCAGTAGTAGGGACAGAAAGGAAAAACTGTTTTTT; CDR3 protein: CASSRDRKEKLFF
D gene: TRBD2; clone size: -; V gene: TRBV5-1; J gene: TRBJ2-1; CDR3 DNA: TGCGCCAGCAGAGGCTGGACTAGCGCAGCCTACAATGAGCAGTTCTTC; CDR3 protein: CASRGWTSAAYNEQFF
D gene: -; clone size: -; V gene: TRBV30; J gene: TRBJ1-6; CDR3 DNA: TGTGCCTGGAGCTCCGAAGGGACACGAACTTCACCCCTCCACTTT; CDR3 protein: CAWSSEGTRTSPLHF
D gene: TRBD1; clone size: once; V gene: TRBV19; J gene: TRBJ1-3; CDR3 DNA: TGTGCCAGTAGGAGTCGGCAGGGGGTCGCGATCTGGGGGGACACCATATATTTT; CDR3 protein: CASRSRQGVAIWGDTIYF
D gene: -; clone size: -; V gene: TRBV7-2; J gene: TRBJ2-4; CDR3 DNA: TGTGCCAGCAGCTTAGGGCGGGCGTTAGCCAAAAACATTCAGTACTTC; CDR3 protein: CASSLGRALAKNIQYF
D gene: -; clone size: -; V gene: TRBV29-1; J gene: TRBJ2-1; CDR3 DNA: TGCAGCGTTGAAGCGACAGGCTACAATGAGCAGTTCTTC; CDR3 protein: CSVEATGYNEQFF
D gene: TRBD2; clone size: -; V gene: TRBV7-9; J gene: TRBJ2-3; CDR3 DNA: TGTGCCAGCAGCTTAGTTAGCGGGGATACGCAGTATTTT; CDR3 protein: CASSLVSGDTQYF
D gene: -; clone size: -; V gene: TRBV30; J gene: TRBJ2-5; CDR3 DNA: TGTGCCTGGAGCCCCTCCGAGACCCAGTACTTC; CDR3 protein: CAWSPSETQYF
D gene: TRBD2; clone size: -; V gene: TRBV11-1; J gene: TRBJ2-6; CDR3 DNA: TGTGCCAGCAGCTTAGGTGGGGGGGCTGGGGCCAACGTCCTGACTTTC; CDR3 protein: CASSLGGGAGANVLTF